This T cell receptor beta chain was retrieved from a study of T cell responses to AZD1222 COVID-19 vaccine. Whether given at about 4 or about 12 weeks, second doses were pooled. TCRdb's table, derived via immunoSEQ multiplex PCR, lists solely in-frame clones and lacks some. The data contain approximately 80,000 clones, 70% to 90% of them singletons. On this clone itself: The antigen is unknown.

Study observations and caveats: Unmutated variant regions reportedly attract nearly half of all spike-specific TCRs. White British donors predominated, females outnumbered males, and clonal diversity was possibly underestimated.

This CDR3 comprises 13 residues. Trimming took off 7 bases at V and 8 bases at J, with 17 bases between the two ends. Germline CDR1 reads LNHDA; CDR2 reads SQIVND (reference sequence). The material was peripheral blood, obtained 28 days after the second AZD1222 dose. The rearrangement joins TRBV19 to TRBJ1-2, with a tentative D call TRBD1 (5 bases). The TCR originated in an adult who received the AZD1222 COVID-19 vaccine. CDR3 loop: CASTGRGLRGYTF. DNA for the CDR3: TGTGCCAGTACCGGACGGGGCTTGAGGGGCTACACCTTC.